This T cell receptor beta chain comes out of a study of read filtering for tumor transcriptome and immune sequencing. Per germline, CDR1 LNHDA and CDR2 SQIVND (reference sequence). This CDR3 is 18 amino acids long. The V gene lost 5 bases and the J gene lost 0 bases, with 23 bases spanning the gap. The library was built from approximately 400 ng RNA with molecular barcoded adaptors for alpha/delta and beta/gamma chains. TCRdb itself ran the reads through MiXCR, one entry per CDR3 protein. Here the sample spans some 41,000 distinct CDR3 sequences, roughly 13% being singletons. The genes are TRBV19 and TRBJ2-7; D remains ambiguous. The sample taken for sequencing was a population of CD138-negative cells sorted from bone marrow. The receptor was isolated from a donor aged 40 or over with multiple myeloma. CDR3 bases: TGTGCCAGTAGTCCTAGACTCCCTGGCAGGATATACTCCTACGAGCAGTACTTC. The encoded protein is CASSPRLPGRIYSYEQYF.